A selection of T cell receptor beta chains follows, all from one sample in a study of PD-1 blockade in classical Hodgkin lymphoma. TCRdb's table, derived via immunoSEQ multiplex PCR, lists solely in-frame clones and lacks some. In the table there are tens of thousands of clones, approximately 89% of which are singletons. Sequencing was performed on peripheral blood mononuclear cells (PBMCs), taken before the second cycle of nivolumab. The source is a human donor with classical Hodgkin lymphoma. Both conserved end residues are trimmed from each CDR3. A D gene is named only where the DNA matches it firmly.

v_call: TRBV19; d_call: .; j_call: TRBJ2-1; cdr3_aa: ASSIIPYNEQF
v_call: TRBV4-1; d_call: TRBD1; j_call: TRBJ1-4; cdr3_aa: ASSPWTGGAGEKLF
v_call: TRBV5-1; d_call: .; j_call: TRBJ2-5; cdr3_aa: ASSPRLNEGTQY
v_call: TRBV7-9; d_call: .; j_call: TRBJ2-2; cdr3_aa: ASNELVAASTGELF
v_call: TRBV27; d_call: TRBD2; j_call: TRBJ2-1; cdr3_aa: ASGFVAGEIHNEQF
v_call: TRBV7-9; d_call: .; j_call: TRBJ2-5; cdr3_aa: ASSLVGGLGETQY
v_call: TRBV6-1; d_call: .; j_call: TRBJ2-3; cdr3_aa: ASSVSREYTDTQY
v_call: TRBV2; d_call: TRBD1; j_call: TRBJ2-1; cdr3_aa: ASRAAGTGFHNEQF
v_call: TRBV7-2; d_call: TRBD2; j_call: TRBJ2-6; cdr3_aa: ASSLSGRVPGANVLT
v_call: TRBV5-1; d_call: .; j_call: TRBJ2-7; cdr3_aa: ASSFTGMSPYEQY
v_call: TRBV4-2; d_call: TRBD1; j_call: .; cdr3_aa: ASSQARTGWDEQY
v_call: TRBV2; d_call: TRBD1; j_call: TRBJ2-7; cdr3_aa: ASSAGQGGYEQY
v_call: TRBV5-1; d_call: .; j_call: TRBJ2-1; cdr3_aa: ASSGATYNEQF
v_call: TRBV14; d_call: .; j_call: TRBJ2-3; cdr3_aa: ASSEGLTSTDTQY
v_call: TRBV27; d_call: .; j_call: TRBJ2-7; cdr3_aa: ASSLGPGPGYEQY
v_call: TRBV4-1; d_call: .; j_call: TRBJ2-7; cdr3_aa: ASSHQDSSYEQY
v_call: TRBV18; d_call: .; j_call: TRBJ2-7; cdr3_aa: ASSQIIVQESPSYEQY
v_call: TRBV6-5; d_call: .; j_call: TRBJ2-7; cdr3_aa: ASSYSSEQY
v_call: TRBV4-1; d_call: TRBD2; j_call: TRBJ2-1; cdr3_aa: ASSQVGASGRNEQF
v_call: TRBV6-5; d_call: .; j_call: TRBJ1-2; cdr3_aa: ASSPDTPYYGYT
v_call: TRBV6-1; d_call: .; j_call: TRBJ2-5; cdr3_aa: ASLRALKVGETQY
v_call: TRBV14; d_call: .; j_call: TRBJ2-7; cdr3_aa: ASSQPSGVEQY
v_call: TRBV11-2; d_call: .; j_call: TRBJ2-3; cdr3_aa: ASSLDHADTQY
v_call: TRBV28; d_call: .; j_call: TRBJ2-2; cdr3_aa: ASIEAGISTGELF
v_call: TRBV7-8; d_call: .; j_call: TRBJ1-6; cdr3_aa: ASSLVSSSNSPLH
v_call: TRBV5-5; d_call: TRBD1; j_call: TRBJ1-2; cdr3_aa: ASSLETGRYGYT
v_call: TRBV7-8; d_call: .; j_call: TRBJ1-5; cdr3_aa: ASSLGGDQPQH
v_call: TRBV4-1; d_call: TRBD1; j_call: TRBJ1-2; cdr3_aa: ASSQRTGGNYGYT
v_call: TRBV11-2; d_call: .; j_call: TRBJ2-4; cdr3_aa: ASSLGGVNIQY
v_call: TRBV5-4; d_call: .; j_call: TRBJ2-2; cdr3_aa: ASSLGHRGTGELF
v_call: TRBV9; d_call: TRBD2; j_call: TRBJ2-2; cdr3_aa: ASSYGLAGDIGELF
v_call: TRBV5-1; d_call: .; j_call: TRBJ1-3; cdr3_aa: ASSSTGLTGNTIY
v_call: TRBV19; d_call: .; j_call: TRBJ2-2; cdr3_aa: ASSIGFRVAGELF
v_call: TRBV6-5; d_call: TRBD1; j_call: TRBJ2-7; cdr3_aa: ASSYTGQAVWNEQY
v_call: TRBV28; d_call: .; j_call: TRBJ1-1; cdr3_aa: ASRADRRFNTEAF
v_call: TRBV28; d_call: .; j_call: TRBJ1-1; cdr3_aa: ASSSDSRDRAF
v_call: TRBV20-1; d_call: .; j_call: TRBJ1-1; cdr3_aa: SARGTEAF
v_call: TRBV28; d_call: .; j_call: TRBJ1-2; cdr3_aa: ASDGESETNYGYT
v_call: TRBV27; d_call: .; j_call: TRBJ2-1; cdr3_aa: ASSGGSSSYEQF
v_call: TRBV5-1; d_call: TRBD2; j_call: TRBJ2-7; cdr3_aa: ASSRASTSGIPYEQY
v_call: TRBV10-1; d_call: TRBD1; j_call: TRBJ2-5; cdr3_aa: ASSPGTGPWDPGTSETQY
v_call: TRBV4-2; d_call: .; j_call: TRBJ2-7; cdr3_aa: ASSQDQGSFYEQY
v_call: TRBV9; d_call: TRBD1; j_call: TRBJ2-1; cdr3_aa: ASSGDGTGGDEQF
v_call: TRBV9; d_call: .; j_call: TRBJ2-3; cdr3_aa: ASSPRTASSADTQY
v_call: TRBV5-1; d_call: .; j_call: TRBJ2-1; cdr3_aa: ASSLALDLKYNEQF
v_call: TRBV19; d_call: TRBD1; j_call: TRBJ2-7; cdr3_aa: ASSGAGGEYEQY
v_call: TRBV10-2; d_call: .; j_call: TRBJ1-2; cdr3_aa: ASSESQGGSYGYT
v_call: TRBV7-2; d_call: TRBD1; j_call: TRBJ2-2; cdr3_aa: ASSLWDRVSGELF
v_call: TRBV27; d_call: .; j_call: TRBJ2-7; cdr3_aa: ASSLRQRFYEQY
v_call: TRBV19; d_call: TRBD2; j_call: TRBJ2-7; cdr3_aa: ASSTAAGFGGRVYEQY
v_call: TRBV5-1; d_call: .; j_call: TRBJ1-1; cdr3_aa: ASSPEGLGNTEAF
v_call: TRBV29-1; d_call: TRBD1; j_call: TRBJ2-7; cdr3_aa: SVWTGGYEQY
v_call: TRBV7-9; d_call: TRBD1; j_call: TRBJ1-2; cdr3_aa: ASSARQGHRGYT
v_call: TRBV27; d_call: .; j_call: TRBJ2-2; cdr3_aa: ASSHLGGELF